The clone carrying this T cell receptor beta chain was detected only a few times. Its specificity is not known. These data originate in a study of T-cell memory formation after mild COVID-19. TCRdb re-analysed the 5' RACE reads in MiXCR, keeping a single row per CDR3 protein. The table records 350,000 or so distinct CDR3 sequences, about an eighth of them present only once. The germline CDR1 and CDR2 sequences are MNHEY and SVGAGI. The V end lost 2 bases, the J end lost 1 base, and 8 bases lay between the germline ends. The CDR3 totals 14 residues. General study points: CD8+ contracting clones occupied EMRA, while CD4+ ones occupied mainly CM and EM.

Sequencing was done on a sample of PBMCs or a T cell subset sorted from them (not recorded which). This TCR was sampled from a man aged 18-30 years who had mild COVID-19 (a few samples of this study predate the infection). Cell type and time point are not known. The chain joins TRBV6-5 to TRBJ1-1; D not resolved. The CDR3 DNA is TGTGCCAGCAGTTACCTGGCAGAGAACACTGAAGCTTTCTTT. This gives the protein CASSYLAENTEAFF.